A selection of T cell receptor beta chains follows, all from one sample in a study of somatic mutations in cytotoxic T cells in rheumatoid arthritis. Generated by immunoSEQ multiplex PCR, the TCRdb table keeps only in-frame clones and is missing some. The sample consists of tens of thousands of clones, 70% to 90% of them appearing once. Sample: CD8+ T cells sorted from blood. The receptors derive from an adult with rheumatoid arthritis. Each CDR3 is given with its conserved first and last residue. The order of the fields is V gene, D gene, J gene, CDR3 DNA, CDR3 protein. A D gene is named only where the DNA matches it firmly.

>TRBV6-5|.|TRBJ2-7
TGTGCCAGCAGTTACTCAGGGGTCGGCGAGCAGTACTTC
CASSYSGVGEQYF
>TRBV4-3|.|TRBJ1-4
TGCGCCAGCAGCCAGGGATCTGGTGAAAAACTGTTTTTT
CASSQGSGEKLFF
>TRBV9|TRBD2|TRBJ2-1
TGTGCCAGCGATACTGGACTAGCGGACTACAATGAGCAGTTCTTC
CASDTGLADYNEQFF
>TRBV21-1|.|TRBJ2-5
TGTGCCAGCAGCAATAGCGGGAGGGCCAGTGGTGAGACCCAGTACTTC
CASSNSGRASGETQYF
>TRBV6-5|.|TRBJ1-6
TGTGCCAGCAGACCGACCGGGTTTGGGAATTCACCCCTCCACTTT
CASRPTGFGNSPLHF
>TRBV2|.|TRBJ1-1
TGTGCCAGCAGTGAAGCGGGGGGTATGAACACTGAAGCTTTCTTT
CASSEAGGMNTEAFF
>TRBV6-1|.|TRBJ2-7
TGTGCCAGCAGTGAAAGGGGTCCCTACGAGCAGTACTTC
CASSERGPYEQYF
>TRBV29-1|.|TRBJ2-3
TGCAGCGTTGAAGGTTGGGGTGTGGACACAGATACGCAGTATTTT
CSVEGWGVDTDTQYF
>TRBV7-9|.|TRBJ1-2
TGTGCCAGCAGCCCCACGGATTCCTATGGCTACACCTTC
CASSPTDSYGYTF
>TRBV7-9|TRBD2|TRBJ2-7
TGTGCCAGCAGTCGACTAGCGGGAGGAGTTGGCTCCTACGAGCAGTACTTC
CASSRLAGGVGSYEQYF
>TRBV30|.|TRBJ2-4
TGTGCCTGGAGTACGCCGGGCAACATTCAGTACTTC
CAWSTPGNIQYF
>TRBV29-1|TRBD1|TRBJ1-2
TGCAGTGTTGAAGAGCAGGACAGGGCCTATGGCTACACCTTC
CSVEEQDRAYGYTF
>TRBV19|TRBD1|TRBJ2-1
TGTGCCAGTAGTAGCTTTACAGGGGGAGGTACGGGCAATGAGCAGTTCTTC
CASSSFTGGGTGNEQFF
>TRBV7-9|TRBD2|TRBJ2-6
TGTGCCAGCAGCTCTTTAGCGGGAGCCCCTTCGGGGGCCAACGTCCTGACTTTC
CASSSLAGAPSGANVLTF
>TRBV29-1|.|TRBJ1-3
TGCAGCGTTGAAGGAGACGAATCTGGAAACACCATATATTTT
CSVEGDESGNTIYF